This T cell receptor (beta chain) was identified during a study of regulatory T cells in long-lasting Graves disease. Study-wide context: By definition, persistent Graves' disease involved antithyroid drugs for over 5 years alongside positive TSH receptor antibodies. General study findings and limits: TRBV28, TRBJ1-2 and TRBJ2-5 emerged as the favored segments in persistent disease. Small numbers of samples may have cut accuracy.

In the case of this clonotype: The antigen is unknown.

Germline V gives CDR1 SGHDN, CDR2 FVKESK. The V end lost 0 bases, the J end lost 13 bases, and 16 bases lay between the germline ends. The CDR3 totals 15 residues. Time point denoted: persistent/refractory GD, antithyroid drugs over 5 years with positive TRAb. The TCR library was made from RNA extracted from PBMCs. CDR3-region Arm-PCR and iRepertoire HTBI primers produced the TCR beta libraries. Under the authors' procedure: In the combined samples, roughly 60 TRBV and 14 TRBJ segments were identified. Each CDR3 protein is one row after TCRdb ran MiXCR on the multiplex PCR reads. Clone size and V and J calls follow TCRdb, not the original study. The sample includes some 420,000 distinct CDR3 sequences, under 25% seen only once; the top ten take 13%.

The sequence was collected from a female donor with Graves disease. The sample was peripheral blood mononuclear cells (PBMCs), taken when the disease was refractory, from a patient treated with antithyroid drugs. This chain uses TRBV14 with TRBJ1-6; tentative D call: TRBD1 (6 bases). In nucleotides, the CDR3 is TGTGCCAGCAGCCAAGAGAACAGGGTGATGGGTCCCCTCCACTTT. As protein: CASSQENRVMGPLHF. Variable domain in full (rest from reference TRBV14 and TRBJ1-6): EAGVTQFPSHSVIEKGQTVTLRCDPISGHDNLYWYRRVMGKEIKFLLHFVKESKQDESGMPNNRFLAERTGGTYSTLKVQPAELEDSGVYFCASSQENRVMGPLHFGNGTRLTVT.